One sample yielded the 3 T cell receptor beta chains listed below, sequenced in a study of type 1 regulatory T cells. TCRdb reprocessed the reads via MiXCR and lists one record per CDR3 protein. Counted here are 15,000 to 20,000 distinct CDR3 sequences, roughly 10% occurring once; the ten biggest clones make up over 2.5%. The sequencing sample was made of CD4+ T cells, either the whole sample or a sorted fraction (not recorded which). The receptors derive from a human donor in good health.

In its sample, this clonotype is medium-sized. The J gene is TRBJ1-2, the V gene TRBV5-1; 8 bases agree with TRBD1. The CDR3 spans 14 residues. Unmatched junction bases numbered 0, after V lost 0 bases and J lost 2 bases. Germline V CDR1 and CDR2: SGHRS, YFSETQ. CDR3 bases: TGCGCCAGCAGCTTGGGACAGGGGAACTATGGCTACACCTTC. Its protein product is CASSLGQGNYGYTF.

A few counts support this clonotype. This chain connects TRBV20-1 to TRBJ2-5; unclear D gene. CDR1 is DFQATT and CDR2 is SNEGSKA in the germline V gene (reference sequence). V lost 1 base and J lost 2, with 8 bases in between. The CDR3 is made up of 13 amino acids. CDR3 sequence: CSARGDGQETQYF. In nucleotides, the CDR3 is TGCAGTGCTAGAGGAGACGGACAAGAGACCCAGTACTTC.

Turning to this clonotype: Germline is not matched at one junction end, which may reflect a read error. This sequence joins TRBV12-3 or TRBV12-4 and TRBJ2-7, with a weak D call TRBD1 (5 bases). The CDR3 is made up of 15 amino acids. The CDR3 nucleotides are TGTGCCAACAGTTTTTCCCAGGGCAGCCCCTACGAGCAGTACTTC. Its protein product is CANSFSQGSPYEQYF.